Presented here are 23 T cell receptor beta chains from one specimen sequenced in a study of neurological immune-mediated disorders. Via MiXCR, TCRdb re-called the 5' RACE reads, giving one row per CDR3 protein. The repertoire consists of approximately 86,000 distinct CDR3 sequences, with 2% to 3% occurring once and the leading ten covering 1.1%. The material sequenced was PBMCs. These receptors all stem from a woman in her 30s with multiple sclerosis.

This clonotype was seen at least ten times. The V call is TRBV21-1, the J call TRBJ2-2; the table's D call, TRBD1, was not checked against the DNA. TRBV21-1 is noted as a pseudogene. The CDR3 runs 17 residues. As DNA, the CDR3 is TGTGCCAGCAGCAAACTACAGGGGGCGGGGAACACCGGGGAGCTGTTTTTT. Its protein product is CASSKLQGAGNTGELFF.

In its sample, this clonotype was seen many times. J is TRBJ1-3 and V is TRBV30; D gene unclear. The germline gives CDR1 GTSNPN, CDR2 SVGIG (reference sequence). Trimming pared 5 bases from V and 7 bases from J, leaving 12 bases between. The CDR3 is made up of 12 amino acids. The CDR3 reads CAWPSTWNTIYF. The CDR3 coding sequence is TGTGCCTGGCCCTCCACGTGGAACACCATATATTTT.

The sample holds many counts of this clonotype. The chain joins TRBV20-1 to TRBJ2-1; D is unresolved. This CDR3 comprises 11 residues. Trimming took off 6 bases at V and 6 bases at J, with 9 bases between the two ends. Germline V gives CDR1 DFQATT, CDR2 SNEGSKA (reference sequence). The CDR3 loop reads CSATTFNEQFF. The CDR3 DNA follows: TGCAGTGCAACCACCTTCAATGAGCAGTTCTTC.

This clonotype was seen only a few times. The chain recombines TRBV6-2 or TRBV6-3 with TRBJ2-1, with a weak D call TRBD1 (6 bases). Germline values: CDR1 MNHEY, CDR2 SVGEGT. Trimming cost V 4 bases and J 6 bases, with 22 bases left between them. The CDR3 has 17 amino acids. CDR3 sequence reads: CASSFALGQPVGNEQFF. In DNA form, the CDR3 reads TGTGCCAGCAGTTTCGCCTTAGGACAGCCGGTGGGCAATGAGCAGTTCTTC.

In its sample, this clonotype was seen many times. This rearrangement joins TRBV20-1 to TRBJ2-7; D gene ambiguous. Germline V gene lookup returns CDR1 DFQATT and CDR2 SNEGSKA (reference sequence). The V gene lost 5 bases and the J gene lost 1 base, with 15 bases spanning the gap. The CDR3 totals 14 residues. CDR3 sequence reads: CSAPLRGYSYEQYF. For the CDR3, the DNA is TGCAGTGCTCCCCTTCGAGGTTATTCCTACGAGCAGTACTTC.

There are many counts of this clonotype. V gene TRBV18 combines with J gene TRBJ2-7, with 11 positions matching TRBD1. The CDR3 covers 14 residues. Per germline, CDR1 KGHSH and CDR2 LQKENI. V dropped 3 bases and J dropped 4; count of bases not matched to a gene: 2. Here the CDR3 DNA reads TGTGCCAGCTCACCTGGGACAGGGGGGTACGAGCAGTACTTC. It specifies CASSPGTGGYEQYF.

At least ten counts were recorded for this clonotype. This chain's CDR3 is CASSTLPGSYEQYF. DNA of the CDR3: TGTGCCAGCAGCACGCTCCCTGGCTCCTACGAGCAGTACTTC. The chain has TRBV7-8 and TRBJ2-7; D is unresolved. The CDR3 length is 14 residues. Germline V lookup: CDR1 SGHVS, CDR2 FQNEAQ. Deletions cut 5 bases from V and 0 bases from J, with 11 bases between.

This clonotype was seen ten or more times. This chain connects TRBV5-1 to TRBJ1-1; D is ambiguous. Trimming shortened V by 4 bases and J by 0 bases, and 10 bases separated the two germline ends. Germline CDR1 and CDR2: SGHRS and YFSETQ. The CDR3 is 14 amino acids. This chain's CDR3 is CASSEAVMNTEAFF. The CDR3 coding sequence is TGCGCCAGCAGCGAGGCGGTTATGAACACTGAAGCTTTCTTT.

This clonotype appeared many times. This rearrangement joins TRBV7-6 to TRBJ2-3, with unresolved D. Germline V gives CDR1 SGHVS, CDR2 FNYEAQ. CDR3 length: 14 amino acids. V was trimmed by 5 bases and J by 1 base, leaving 10 bases between them. CDR3 residues: CASSQGMGTDTQYF. As DNA, the CDR3 is TGTGCCAGCAGCCAAGGAATGGGCACAGATACGCAGTATTTT.

Turning to this clonotype: A much larger clone lies one base from this, so it may be a read error. This chain connects TRBV20-1 to TRBJ1-5; D not resolved. Germline V gene sequence: CDR1 DFQATT, CDR2 SNEGSKA (reference sequence). Deletions cut 3 bases from V and 12 bases from J, with 18 bases between. The CDR3 length is 13 residues. CDR3 amino acids: CSASQMAEAYQHF. DNA for the CDR3: TGCAGTGCTAGTCAGATGGCGGAGGCGTACCAGCATTTT.

This clonotype occurred many times. The V gene is TRBV7-2, the J gene TRBJ2-7; 11 positions match TRBD2. Germline assignment: CDR1 SGHTA and CDR2 FQGNSA. The junction had 9 bases not matched to a gene; V was cut back by 4 bases and J by 4 bases. CDR3 length: 16 amino acids. The CDR3 bases are TGTGCCAGCAGCTCCTTGCTAGCGGGAGGAGGGTACGAGCAGTACTTC. Translating gives CASSSLLAGGGYEQYF. The full variable domain, completed using reference TRBV7-2 and TRBJ2-7, is GAGVSQSPSNKVTEKGKDVELRCDPISGHTALYWYRQSLGQGLEFLIYFQGNSAPDKSGLPSDRFSAERTGGSVSTLTIQRTQQEDSAVYLCASSSLLAGGGYEQYFGPGTRLTVT.

This clonotype was recorded many times. The gene calls are TRBV5-1 and TRBJ1-1; no clear D gene. The V end was cut by 3 bases, the J end by 2 bases, with 14 bases between. CDR1 and CDR2 (germline): SGHRS, YFSETQ. The CDR3 totals 15 residues. The CDR3, as DNA: TGCGCCAGCAGCTACGGCGGCCGGGAAAACACTGAAGCTTTCTTT. Protein product: CASSYGGRENTEAFF.

Many counts were recorded for this clonotype. J is TRBJ1-5 and V is TRBV2; D possibly corresponds to TRBD1 (5 bases). The CDR3 is made up of 14 amino acids. The V and J ends lost 2 bases and 5 bases respectively, with 10 bases between them. Germline CDR1 reads SNHLY; CDR2 reads FYNNEI. This CDR3 is CASSEQGADQPQHF. The CDR3 DNA reads as TGTGCCAGCAGTGAACAGGGCGCGGATCAGCCCCAGCATTTT.

This clonotype has a count of ten or more. The rearrangement joins TRBV5-1 to TRBJ2-3; 7 bases agree with TRBD1. V shed 3 bases and J 8 bases; nucleotides not matched to a gene: 6. The germline V gene has CDR1 SGHRS and CDR2 YFSETQ. The CDR3 loop spans 13 amino acids. The CDR3 spells CASSSGTEFTQYF. The CDR3 nucleotides are TGCGCCAGCAGCTCCGGGACAGAGTTTACGCAGTATTTT.

This clonotype appeared many times. CDR3: CASTNTGGNEQFF. In DNA, the CDR3 is TGTGCCAGCACCAACACAGGGGGCAATGAGCAGTTCTTC. The V call is TRBV7-2, the J call TRBJ2-1; 8 bases fit TRBD1. This CDR3 comprises 13 residues. Germline CDR1 SGHTA, CDR2 FQGNSA. J was trimmed by 6 bases and V by 7 bases; bases with no gene match: 5.

This clonotype has at least ten counts. CDR3 coding DNA: TGCGCCAGCAGCTTGGCCGGGAGTAGCGGGGATGCGAACACCGGGGAGCTGTTTTTT. Its protein is CASSLAGSSGDANTGELFF. V usage is TRBV5-1 and J usage is TRBJ2-2, with TRBD2 matching over 8 bases. The V gene end was trimmed by 0 bases and the J gene end by 0 bases; junction bases not matched to a gene: 10. This CDR3 is built from 19 residues. The germline V gene has CDR1 SGHRS and CDR2 YFSETQ.

In this sample, this clonotype turned up many times. This chain joins TRBV12-3 or TRBV12-4 and TRBJ2-1; D possibly corresponds to TRBD2 (7 bases). The CDR3 is 15 amino acids. V was clipped by 1 base and J by 7 bases, with 14 bases between them. In nucleotides, the CDR3 is TGTGCCAGCAGTTTAGAGGTGGGAGGGGGGAATGAGCAGTTCTTC. Amino acids: CASSLEVGGGNEQFF.

This clonotype has at least ten counts. The chain has TRBV18 and TRBJ2-7; the match to TRBD2 covers 8 bases. V lost 6 bases to trimming and J lost 6 bases; unmatched junction nucleotides: 16. The CDR3 is 16 amino acids. Germline assignment: CDR1 KGHSH and CDR2 LQKENI. The CDR3 DNA is TGTGCCAGCTCCCTTGGGGGCGGGAGGTCCCCCACCGAGCAGTACTTC. Translation gives CASSLGGGRSPTEQYF. Supplemented by reference TRBV18 and TRBJ2-7, the full variable domain reads NAGVMQNPRHLVRRRGQEARLRCSPMKGHSHVYWYRQLPEEGLKFMVYLQKENIIDESGMPKERFSAEFPKEGPSILRIQQVVRGDSAAYFCASSLGGGRSPTEQYFGPGTRLTVT.

The table lists this clonotype with many counts. The gene calls are TRBV20-1 and TRBJ1-1, with D uncertain. The CDR3 contains 15 residues. Germline CDR1 DFQATT, CDR2 SNEGSKA (reference sequence). Trimming removed 0 bases from V and 3 bases from J, with 14 bases in between. The CDR3 DNA reads TGCAGTGCTAGAGATGAGGGAGGGCTGGACACTGAAGCTTTCTTT. The encoded protein is CSARDEGGLDTEAFF.

This clonotype showed up many times. This chain joins TRBV6-4 and TRBJ2-3; TRBD1 agrees at 7 bases. The CDR3 length is 14 residues. From germline, CDR1 is MRHNA and CDR2 SNTAGT. J lost 2 bases, V lost 6 bases, and 5 bases had no gene match. The CDR3 sequence: CASSSDRTTDTQYF. The CDR3 DNA follows: TGTGCCAGCAGCTCGGACAGGACCACAGATACGCAGTATTTT.

This clonotype was counted between two and nine times. The genes are TRBV20-1 and TRBJ2-3; D is ambiguous. The V end lost 6 bases, the J end lost 4 bases, and 8 bases lay between the germline ends. Germline assignment: CDR1 DFQATT and CDR2 SNEGSKA (reference sequence). The CDR3 covers 11 residues. This chain's CDR3 is CSAFLADTQYF. The CDR3 DNA follows: TGCAGTGCCTTTCTAGCAGATACGCAGTATTTT.

About this clonotype itself: A much larger clone sits a single nucleotide away, making a read error possible. Without the conserved terminal phenylalanine or tryptophan, this CDR3 likely stems from a read error. V usage is TRBV5-1 and J usage is TRBJ2-1; unclear D gene. With 2 bases removed from V and 8 bases from J, the gap between germline ends came to 11 bases. The CDR3 has 13 amino acids. Germline V lookup: CDR1 SGHRS, CDR2 YFSETQ. The CDR3 protein is CASSLPGRDEQFI. CDR3 nucleotides: TGCGCCAGCAGCTTACCAGGACGCGATGAGCAGTTCATC.

This clonotype was observed many times. The gene calls are TRBV20-1 and TRBJ2-3; 8 bases align to TRBD2. From germline, CDR1 is DFQATT and CDR2 SNEGSKA (reference sequence). V shed 2 bases, J shed 2 bases, and the junction held 9 bases outside the gene matches. This CDR3 has 16 residues. In nucleotides, the CDR3 is TGCAGTGCTAGATACGGGAGGGGGATAACCACAGATACGCAGTATTTT. Amino acids: CSARYGRGITTDTQYF.